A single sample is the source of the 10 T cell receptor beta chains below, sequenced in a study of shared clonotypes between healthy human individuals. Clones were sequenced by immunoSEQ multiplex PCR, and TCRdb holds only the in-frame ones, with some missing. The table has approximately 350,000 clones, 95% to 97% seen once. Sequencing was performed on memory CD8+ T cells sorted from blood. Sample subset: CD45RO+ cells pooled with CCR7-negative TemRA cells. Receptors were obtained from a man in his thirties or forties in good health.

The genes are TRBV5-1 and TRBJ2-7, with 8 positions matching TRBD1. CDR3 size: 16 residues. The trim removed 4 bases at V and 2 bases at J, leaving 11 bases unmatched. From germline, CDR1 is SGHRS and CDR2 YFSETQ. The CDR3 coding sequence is TGCGCCAGCAGCGGACCTGGGAGGACAGGGACCTACGAGCAGTACTTC. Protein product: CASSGPGRTGTYEQYF.

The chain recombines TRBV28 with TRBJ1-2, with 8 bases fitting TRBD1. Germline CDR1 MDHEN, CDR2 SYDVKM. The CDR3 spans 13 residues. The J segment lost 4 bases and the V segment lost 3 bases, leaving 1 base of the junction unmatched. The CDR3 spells CASSFGQGYGYTF. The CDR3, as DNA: TGTGCCAGCAGTTTCGGACAGGGCTATGGCTACACCTTC.

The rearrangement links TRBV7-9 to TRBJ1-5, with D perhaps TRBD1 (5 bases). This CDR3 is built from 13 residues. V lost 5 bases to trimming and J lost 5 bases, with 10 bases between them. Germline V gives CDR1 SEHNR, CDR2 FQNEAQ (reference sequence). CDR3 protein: CASSPGVHQPQHF. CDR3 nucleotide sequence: TGTGCCAGCAGCCCGGGGGTCCATCAGCCCCAGCATTTT. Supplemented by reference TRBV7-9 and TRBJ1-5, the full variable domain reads DTGVSQNPRHKITKRGQNVTFRCDPISEHNRLYWYRQTLGQGPEFLTYFQNEAQLEKSRLLSDRFSAERPKGSFSTLEIQRTEQGDSAMYLCASSPGVHQPQHFGDGTRLSIL.

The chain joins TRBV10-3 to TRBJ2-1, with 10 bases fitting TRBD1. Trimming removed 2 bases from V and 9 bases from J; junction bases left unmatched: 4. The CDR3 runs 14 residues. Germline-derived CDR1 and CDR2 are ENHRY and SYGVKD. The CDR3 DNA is TGTGCCATCAGTGAGGGGACAGGGGAAAGTGAGCAGTTCTTC. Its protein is CAISEGTGESEQFF.

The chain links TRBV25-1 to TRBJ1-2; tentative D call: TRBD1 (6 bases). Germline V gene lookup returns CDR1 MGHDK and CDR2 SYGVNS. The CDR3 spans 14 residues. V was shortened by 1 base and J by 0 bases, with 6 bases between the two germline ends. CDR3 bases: TGTGCCAGCAGTGAATGGACAGCTAACTATGGCTACACCTTC. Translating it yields CASSEWTANYGYTF.

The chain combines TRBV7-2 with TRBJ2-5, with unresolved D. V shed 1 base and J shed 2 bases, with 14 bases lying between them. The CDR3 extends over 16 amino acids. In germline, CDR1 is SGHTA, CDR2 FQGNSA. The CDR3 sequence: CASSLGSSAAQETQYF. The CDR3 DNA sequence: TGTGCCAGCAGCTTAGGTAGCTCCGCCGCTCAAGAGACCCAGTACTTC.

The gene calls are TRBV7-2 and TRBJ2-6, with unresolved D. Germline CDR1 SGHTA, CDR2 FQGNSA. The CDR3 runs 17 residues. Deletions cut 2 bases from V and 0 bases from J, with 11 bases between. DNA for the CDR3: TGTGCCAGCAGCTTAAGGGCACAGATCTCTGGGGCCAACGTCCTGACTTTC. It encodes CASSLRAQISGANVLTF.

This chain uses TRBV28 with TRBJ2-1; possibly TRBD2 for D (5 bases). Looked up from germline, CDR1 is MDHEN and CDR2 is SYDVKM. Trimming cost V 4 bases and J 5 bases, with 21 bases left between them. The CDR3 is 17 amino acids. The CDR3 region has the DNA TGTGCCAGCAGTTCCCCCCCCCGGGAACCTAAGGACAATGAGCAGTTCTTC. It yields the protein CASSSPPREPKDNEQFF. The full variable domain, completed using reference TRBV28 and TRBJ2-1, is DVKVTQSSRYLVKRTGEKVFLECVQDMDHENMFWYRQDPGLGLRLIYFSYDVKMKEKGDIPEGYSVSREKKERFSLILESASTNQTSMYLCASSSPPREPKDNEQFFGPGTRLTVL.

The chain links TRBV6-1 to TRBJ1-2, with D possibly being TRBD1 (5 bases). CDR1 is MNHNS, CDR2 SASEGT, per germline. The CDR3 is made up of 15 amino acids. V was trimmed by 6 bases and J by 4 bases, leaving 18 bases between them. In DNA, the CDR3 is TGTGCCAGCAGCCCCCCGACAGTAAGGGCCTATGGCTACACCTTC. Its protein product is CASSPPTVRAYGYTF.

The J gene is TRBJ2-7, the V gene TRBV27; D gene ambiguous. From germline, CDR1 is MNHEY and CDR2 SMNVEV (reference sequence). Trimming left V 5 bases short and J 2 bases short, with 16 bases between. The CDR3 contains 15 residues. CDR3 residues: CASSTSGLPPYEQYF. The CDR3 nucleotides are TGTGCCAGCAGTACATCCGGGCTCCCTCCCTACGAGCAGTACTTC.